A few counts support the clone carrying this T cell receptor (beta chain). What it binds is not known. The data are from a study of vaccination and CD4 T cells after COVID-19. Overall study: Convalescent donors totaled six males and four females, including two who were Hispanic.

Treatment noted: 10-day PBMC culture with coronavirus spike peptide pools or control peptides (ViraFEST assay). The CDR3 runs 14 residues. With 3 bases removed from V and 6 bases from J, the gap between germline ends came to 15 bases. From germline, CDR1 is DFQATT and CDR2 SNEGSKA (reference sequence). The Oncomine TCR Beta short-read assay sequenced DNA from cultured CD4+ T cells. Via MiXCR, TCRdb re-called the PCR reads, giving one row per CDR3 protein. The data show about 25,000 distinct CDR3 sequences, approximately 67% seen once. The sequencing here drew on CD4+ T cells from blood, cultured in vitro, taken after SARS-CoV-2 vaccination. The V call is TRBV20-1, the J call TRBJ1-5; D perhaps matches TRBD1 (6 bases). The TCR comes from a human donor who received a COVID-19 vaccine. CDR3 in amino acids: CSARRGAGGQPQHF. The CDR3, as DNA: TGCAGTGCTAGGAGGGGGGCGGGTGGTCAGCCCCAGCATTTT.